One sample yielded the 14 T cell receptor beta chains listed below, sequenced in a study of T cells in localized non-small cell lung cancer. Sequencing was performed with immunoSEQ multiplex PCR; in TCRdb, only in-frame clones are kept and a portion is missing. In the table there are over 4,000 clones, 25% of which are singletons. The sequencing used lung tumor tissue, collected before any cancer treatment. These receptors were taken from an older male donor with stage I lung adenocarcinoma.

The chain uses TRBV18 and TRBJ2-4; 8 nucleotides align to TRBD2. Looked up from germline, CDR1 is KGHSH and CDR2 is LQKENI. This CDR3 has 18 residues. V lost 1 base to trimming and J lost 1 base; unmatched junction nucleotides: 9. In DNA form, the CDR3 reads TGTGCCAGCTCACCACTTGGCGGGGGGAGTGGTGCCAAAAACATTCAGTACTTC. Protein sequence: CASSPLGGGSGAKNIQYF.

By share of the sample, this clone is medium-sized. J is TRBJ2-5 and V is TRBV19; TRBD1 aligns across 10 bases. J was trimmed by 5 bases and V by 4 bases; bases with no gene match: 4. This CDR3 region has 14 residues. Germline V gene sequence: CDR1 LNHDA, CDR2 SQIVND (reference sequence). This CDR3 is CASSRTGGRETQYF. The CDR3 nucleotides read TGTGCCAGTAGTAGGACAGGGGGTAGGGAGACCCAGTACTTC.

This clone was recorded a few times. J is TRBJ1-1 and V is TRBV11-3; D is perhaps TRBD1 (5 bases). V lost 4 bases, J lost 7 bases, and 16 bases lay in between. The V gene's germline CDR1 is SGHNT and CDR2 YENEEA. This CDR3 is built from 14 residues. The CDR3 bases are TGTGCCAGCAGCTCACGAATACCCGGGGGTGAAGCTTTCTTT. It is translated as CASSSRIPGGEAFF.

By sample share, this clone is medium-sized. J is TRBJ1-1 and V is TRBV11-3; 10 bases agree with TRBD1. V was clipped by 5 bases and J by 3 bases; unmatched bases: 6. Germline assignment: CDR1 SGHNT and CDR2 YENEEA. The CDR3 is 15 amino acids. CDR3: CASSQIGQGDTEAFF. The CDR3 DNA is TGTGCCAGCAGCCAAATCGGACAGGGGGACACTGAAGCTTTCTTT.

V usage is TRBV30 and J usage is TRBJ2-7; D perhaps matches TRBD2 (6 bases). The CDR3 is 13 residues long. The germline V and J ends were trimmed by 6 bases and 2 bases, with 14 bases remaining between them. Germline V gene sequence: CDR1 GTSNPN, CDR2 SVGIG (reference sequence). The CDR3: CACRDSGPYEQYF. Here the CDR3 DNA reads TGTGCCTGCCGGGACTCCGGTCCCTACGAGCAGTACTTC.

The chain joins TRBV9 to TRBJ2-3; D is perhaps TRBD1 (6 bases). Germline assignment: CDR1 SGDLS and CDR2 YYNGEE. V lost 4 bases and J lost 8, with 20 bases in between. The CDR3 spans 15 residues. CDR3 coding DNA: TGTGCCAGCAGCCCTCGGGGATCCTTCAGGGGTACGCAGTATTTT. This sequence encodes CASSPRGSFRGTQYF.

The chain has TRBV28 and TRBJ1-4; 9 bases are shared with TRBD1. This CDR3 has 14 amino acids. After removal of 5 bases from V and 8 bases from J, the junction contained 6 bases not matched to a gene. CDR1 is MDHEN and CDR2 is SYDVKM in the germline V gene. The CDR3 spells CASSRATGGEKLFF. DNA for the CDR3: TGTGCCAGCAGTCGGGCTACAGGGGGCGAAAAACTGTTTTTT.

This clone was seen more than once but under ten times. The genes are TRBV19 and TRBJ1-5; TRBD1 agrees at 7 bases. The CDR3 totals 14 residues. After removal of 6 bases from V and 1 base from J, the junction contained 3 bases not matched to a gene. Germline V lookup: CDR1 LNHDA, CDR2 SQIVND (reference sequence). For the CDR3, the DNA is TGTGCCAGTAGGAAGGACAGGAGCAATCAGCCCCAGCATTTT. It codes for CASRKDRSNQPQHF.

The gene calls are TRBV14 and TRBJ2-1; D not certain. The CDR3 has 14 residues. V lost 1 base and J lost 2, with 6 bases in between. Looked up from germline, CDR1 is SGHDN and CDR2 is FVKESK. CDR3 DNA sequence: TGTGCCAGCAGCCAAGGTATGGCCTACAATGAGCAGTTCTTC. Protein sequence: CASSQGMAYNEQFF.

The V and J genes are TRBV30 and TRBJ2-2; D is undetermined. CDR1 GTSNPN and CDR2 SVGIG come from the germline V gene (reference sequence). Between the trimmed V and J ends, which lost 5 bases and 0 bases, there was a span of 16 bases. This CDR3 is built from 16 residues. Written as DNA, the CDR3 is TGTGCCTGGGTCGTAGGGCACAGTTCGAACACCGGGGAGCTGTTTTTT. Translated, it gives CAWVVGHSSNTGELFF.

This sequence joins TRBV28 and TRBJ1-2, with D possibly matching TRBD1 (5 bases). Germline V lookup: CDR1 MDHEN, CDR2 SYDVKM. The CDR3 totals 14 residues. The V and J ends lost 1 base and 5 bases respectively, with 11 bases between them. The CDR3 DNA follows: TGTGCCAGCAGTTTATCCGGGACGACTTATGGCTACACCTTC. Residues: CASSLSGTTYGYTF.

The rearrangement uses TRBV28 and TRBJ2-6; 10 bases map to TRBD1. Germline values: CDR1 MDHEN, CDR2 SYDVKM. CDR3 length: 18 residues. V shed 7 bases and J 2 bases; nucleotides not matched to a gene: 11. The CDR3 reads CASTNPGTGVTGANVLTF. DNA of the CDR3: TGTGCCAGCACTAATCCCGGGACAGGGGTAACTGGGGCCAACGTCCTGACTTTC.

This clone was recorded only once. This chain links TRBV19 with TRBJ1-5; no reliable D call. The germline V gene has CDR1 LNHDA and CDR2 SQIVND (reference sequence). CDR3 size: 12 residues. Between the trimmed V and J ends, which lost 7 bases and 4 bases, there was a span of 8 bases. The chain's CDR3 is CASTQSNQPQHF. For the CDR3, the DNA is TGTGCCAGTACCCAATCAAATCAGCCCCAGCATTTT. Full variable domain (remainder filled in from reference TRBV19 and TRBJ1-5): DGGITQSPKYLFRKEGQNVTLSCEQNLNHDAMYWYRQDPGQGLRLIYYSQIVNDFQKGDIAEGYSVSREKKESFPLTVTSAQKNPTAFYLCASTQSNQPQHFGDGTRLSIL.

This chain links TRBV19 with TRBJ1-2, with 7 bases that match TRBD1. CDR1 and CDR2 (germline): LNHDA, SQIVND (reference sequence). The CDR3 is made up of 15 amino acids. Losses at the gene ends were 7 bases for V and 4 bases for J; bases not matched to a gene: 12. In DNA, the CDR3 is TGTGCCAGTACCCAGACAGGGATAGTGGCCTATGGCTACACCTTC. This translates into CASTQTGIVAYGYTF.